This TCR beta chain appears in the sequencing data of a study of CD8 T cells in Susac syndrome. Overall study context: At blood draw, Susac syndrome patients were therapy-naive, on corticosteroids, or on intravenous immunoglobulin alone.

Reverse transcription of about 0.5 to 1 ug RNA was performed with random hexamers. A single record per CDR3 protein comes from TCRdb applying MiXCR to the immunoSEQ multiplex PCR reads. The sample records some 100,000 distinct CDR3 sequences, 95% being singletons. Material: CD8+ T cells from PBMCs. This clonotype originated in a human donor with Susac syndrome.

The CDR3 is CSVEGGSRGWTEAFF. The CDR3 bases are TGCAGCGTTGAAGGGGGGTCCAGGGGATGGACTGAAGCTTTCTTT. The rearrangement uses TRBV29-1 and TRBJ1-1, with a tentative D call TRBD1 (6 bases). Between the trimmed V and J ends, which lost 1 base and 5 bases, there was a span of 17 bases. The CDR3 length is 15 residues. CDR1 and CDR2 (germline): SQVTM, ANQGSEA.